This T cell receptor beta chain was observed in a study of T cell responses to AZD1222 COVID-19 vaccine. The study, taken as a whole, reports: Regions 160-218 and 743-854 held dominance among vaccine-associated CD4 TCRs, which spanned spike. Clonal diversity may have been underestimated in mostly white British donors.

With respect to this clone: Antigen unknown.

Clones were sequenced by immunoSEQ multiplex PCR, and TCRdb holds only the in-frame ones, with some missing. Among about 92,000 clones listed, 88% were seen once. Trimming stripped 2 bases from V and 6 bases from J, with 11 bases between. Germline loops: CDR1 SGHDT, CDR2 YYEEEE. This CDR3 has 13 amino acids. The chain is built from TRBV5-6 and TRBJ1-2; D possibly corresponds to TRBD1 (5 bases). The input for sequencing was peripheral blood, taken on day 0 of AZD1222 vaccination. The receptor was isolated from an adult in good health. The CDR3 loop is CASSFGRVDGYTF. Here the CDR3 DNA reads TGTGCCAGCAGCTTCGGCAGGGTAGATGGCTACACCTTC. The full variable domain, its missing parts supplied by reference TRBV5-6 and TRBJ1-2, is DAGVTQSPTHLIKTRGQQVTLRCSPKSGHDTVSWYQQALGQGPQFIFQYYEEEERQRGNFPDRFSGHQFPNYSSELNVNALLLGDSALYLCASSFGRVDGYTFGSGTRLTVV.